The 31 T cell receptor beta chains in this list originate from one sample, sequenced in a study of metastatic and nonmetastatic thyroid tumors. Through MiXCR, TCRdb re-clonotyped the PCR reads. The profile shows around 31,000 clones, about 20% of them singletons. Ahead of thyroid surgery, no patient had received treatment of any kind. What was sequenced was blood. These receptors all stem from a female donor with papillary thyroid cancer or a benign thyroid nodule (not recorded which). Some clones in this sample may be carry-over from other donors' samples.

In regard to this clone: At one of its ends the junction is not consistent with the germline gene, which may arise from a read error. The chain links TRBV19 to TRBJ2-2; TRBD1 aligns across 10 bases. Germline V gene sequence: CDR1 LNHDA, CDR2 SQIVND (reference sequence). The CDR3 runs 14 residues. CDR3 region: CSSSRTGGTGELFF. CDR3 bases: TGTTCCAGTAGCAGGACAGGGGGAACCGGGGAGCTGTTTTTC.

The chain links TRBV11-2 to TRBJ2-7; the match to TRBD1 covers 8 bases. The CDR3 covers 14 residues. Germline V gene sequence: CDR1 SGHAT, CDR2 FQNNGV. The J segment lost 6 bases and the V segment lost 3 bases, leaving 7 bases of the junction unmatched. In DNA, the CDR3 is TGTGCCAGCAGCTTCCTGGACAGGGTCAGCGAGCAGTACTTC. This encodes CASSFLDRVSEQYF.

This chain uses TRBV28 with TRBJ1-5, with 9 bases fitting TRBD1. Per the germline V gene, CDR1 is MDHEN and CDR2 is SYDVKM. Germline trimming cut 8 bases from V and 11 bases from J; bases unmatched to any gene: 10. This CDR3 comprises 13 residues. CDR3 coding DNA: TGTGCCAGCGCCAGTCCCGGGACAGGGACCCAGCATTTT. As protein: CASASPGTGTQHF.

At least ten counts were recorded for this clone. The V and J genes are TRBV2 and TRBJ2-5; TRBD2 aligns across 10 bases. The germline CDR1 and CDR2 sequences are SNHLY and FYNNEI. This CDR3 is 16 amino acids long. Unmatched junction bases numbered 6, after V lost 3 bases and J lost 2 bases. CDR3 nucleotides: TGTGCCAGCAGTGATACCCCACTAGCGGGGCAAGAGACCCAGTACTTC. Encoded protein: CASSDTPLAGQETQYF.

Many counts were recorded for this clone. The chain carries TRBV20-1 and TRBJ2-7; D might be TRBD1 or TRBD2, each matching 5 bases. CDR1 DFQATT and CDR2 SNEGSKA come from the germline V gene (reference sequence). V was trimmed by 7 bases and J by 2 bases, leaving 15 bases between them. The CDR3 length is 13 residues. CDR3: CSGTQTGTYEQYF. CDR3 DNA: TGCAGTGGGACTCAAACAGGCACCTACGAGCAGTACTTC.

This clone was observed many times. V and J are TRBV7-9 and TRBJ2-7, with 7 bases aligning to TRBD1. J was trimmed by 1 base and V by 4 bases; bases with no gene match: 7. The germline gives CDR1 SEHNR, CDR2 FQNEAQ (reference sequence). This CDR3 comprises 15 residues. CDR3 nucleotides: TGTGCCAGCAGCTCCACCCGGGACAGTTCCTACGAGCAGTACTTC. As protein: CASSSTRDSSYEQYF. Together with reference TRBV7-9 and TRBJ2-7, the CDR3 gives the full variable domain: DTGVSQNPRHKITKRGQNVTFRCDPISEHNRLYWYRQTLGQGPEFLTYFQNEAQLEKSRLLSDRFSAERPKGSFSTLEIQRTEQGDSAMYLCASSSTRDSSYEQYFGPGTRLTVT.

The rearrangement uses TRBV27 and TRBJ2-1; D is uncertain. This CDR3 is built from 12 residues. The germline V gene has CDR1 MNHEY and CDR2 SMNVEV (reference sequence). The ends were cut back, 6 bases at V and 7 bases at J, with 10 bases in the middle. In nucleotides, the CDR3 is TGTGCCAGCAGAAAGCTAGGGAATGAGCAGTTCTTC. Its protein product is CASRKLGNEQFF.

The sample holds many counts of this clone. V usage is TRBV7-6 and J usage is TRBJ2-7, with TRBD1 matching over 8 bases. This CDR3 comprises 14 residues. Per the germline V gene, CDR1 is SGHVS and CDR2 is FNYEAQ. The V segment lost 6 bases and the J segment 3 bases; nucleotides outside the gene matches: 7. The chain's CDR3 is CASSPGQDFYEQYF. The CDR3 region has the DNA TGTGCCAGCAGTCCGGGACAGGATTTCTACGAGCAGTACTTC.

This clone was seen at least ten times. The V call is TRBV9, the J call TRBJ2-2; D is unresolved. Germline assignment: CDR1 SGDLS and CDR2 YYNGEE. The CDR3 length is 14 residues. V was trimmed by 0 bases and J by 4 bases, leaving 7 bases between them. DNA of the CDR3: TGTGCCAGCAGCGTAGGTGGTAGCACCGGGGAGCTGTTTTTT. It encodes CASSVGGSTGELFF.

This clone was seen repeatedly, ten times or more. This chain uses TRBV5-1 with TRBJ1-1; 7 nucleotides match TRBD1. From germline, CDR1 is SGHRS and CDR2 YFSETQ. The CDR3 is made up of 15 amino acids. The V and J ends lost 2 bases and 1 base, in that order; junction bases with no gene match: 5. This CDR3 is CASSFTGARNTEAFF. Written as DNA, the CDR3 is TGCGCCAGCAGCTTCACAGGGGCCCGGAACACTGAAGCTTTCTTT.

The table lists this clone with many counts. The gene calls are TRBV3-1 and TRBJ1-3, with 7 bases lining up with TRBD1. Trimming took 3 bases from V and 2 from J; bases not matched to a gene: 7. CDR1 and CDR2 from the germline V gene are LGHDT and YNNKEL (reference sequence). The CDR3 spans 16 residues. The CDR3 nucleotides are TGTGCCAGCAGCCATCTCCTAGGGACAGCTGGAAACACCATATATTTT. This encodes CASSHLLGTAGNTIYF.

This clone appeared many times. The chain uses TRBV10-1 and TRBJ2-3; the match to TRBD1 covers 10 bases. This CDR3 region has 14 residues. Germline assignment: CDR1 WNHNN and CDR2 SYGVQD (reference sequence). V trimming: 6 bases; J trimming: 5 bases; junction bases outside the gene matches: 5. For the CDR3, the DNA is TGCGCCAGCAGCAGACAGGGGGCGCAAGATACGCAGTATTTT. Amino acid sequence: CASSRQGAQDTQYF.

This clone was counted ten times or more. It is likely a read error, because the conserved phenylalanine at the end of the CDR3 is missing. The chain links TRBV28 to TRBJ1-1; D remains unclear. This CDR3 spans 12 amino acids. V was shortened by 6 bases and J by 11 bases, with 16 bases between the two germline ends. The V gene's germline CDR1 is MDHEN and CDR2 SYDVKM. The CDR3, as DNA: TGTGCCAGCAGCTCTCCCCTGGGTCGTGCTTTCCTT. Its protein is CASSSPLGRAFL.

There are many counts of this clone. The chain links TRBV4-2 to TRBJ1-5; D is possibly TRBD1 (5 bases). This CDR3 is 16 amino acids long. The germline V gene encodes CDR1 LGHNA and CDR2 YNFKEQ. Between the trimmed V and J ends, which lost 0 bases and 2 bases, there was a span of 11 bases. CDR3 coding DNA: TGTGCCAGCAGCCAAGAAAGGGGTCTGGGCAATCAGCCCCAGCATTTT. Its translation is CASSQERGLGNQPQHF.

This clone showed up many times. The chain has TRBV7-9 and TRBJ2-1; no clear D. V lost 3 bases and J lost 0, with 9 bases in between. Germline assignment: CDR1 SEHNR and CDR2 FQNEAQ (reference sequence). The CDR3 sequence is 15 residues long. As DNA, the CDR3 is TGTGCCAGCAGCTTTACCGTGGGCTCCTACAATGAGCAGTTCTTC. Protein product: CASSFTVGSYNEQFF. Full variable domain (rest looked up from reference TRBV7-9 and TRBJ2-1): DTGVSQNPRHKITKRGQNVTFRCDPISEHNRLYWYRQTLGQGPEFLTYFQNEAQLEKSRLLSDRFSAERPKGSFSTLEIQRTEQGDSAMYLCASSFTVGSYNEQFFGPGTRLTVL.

A note on this clone: A read error may produce the germline difference seen at one junction end. The rearrangement joins TRBV20-1 to TRBJ2-7; 12 bases are a match to TRBD2. From germline, CDR1 is DFQATT and CDR2 SNEGSKA (reference sequence). The length of the CDR3 is 15 residues. The CDR3 DNA is TGCAGTGCTCCTTTAACTAGCGGGAGGTCCTACGGGCAGTACTTC. Encoded protein: CSAPLTSGRSYGQYF.

With respect to this clone: Different DNA sequences within this sample yield the same CDR3. V and J are TRBV5-1 and TRBJ2-3; the D gene is possibly TRBD2 (6 bases). The V and J ends lost 3 bases and 3 bases respectively, with 11 bases between them. Per germline, CDR1 SGHRS and CDR2 YFSETQ. CDR3 length equals 14 residues. DNA for the CDR3: TGCGCCAGCAGCTCGTCTGGGGGGACAGATACGCAGTATTTT. Protein product: CASSSSGGTDTQYF.

The chain's CDR3 is CASSLRDRVSGEQYF. CDR3 nucleotide sequence: TGTGCCAGCAGCCTCCGGGACAGGGTTTCGGGCGAGCAGTACTTC. The chain couples TRBV11-2 to TRBJ2-7, with 9 bases that match TRBD1. The CDR3 runs to 15 residues. Germline V gives CDR1 SGHAT, CDR2 FQNNGV. Unmatched junction bases numbered 11, after V lost 5 bases and J lost 6 bases.

This clone showed up many times. This sequence joins TRBV29-1 and TRBJ2-1; 8 bases map to TRBD1. CDR1 is SQVTM, CDR2 ANQGSEA, per germline. The CDR3 runs to 12 residues. V was clipped by 5 bases and J by 8 bases; unmatched bases: 5. CDR3: CSVRTGPDEQFF. In nucleotides, the CDR3 is TGCAGCGTTAGGACAGGGCCCGATGAGCAGTTCTTC.

At least ten counts were recorded for this clone. The chain links TRBV10-1 to TRBJ1-1, with a weak D call TRBD1 (6 bases). V gave up 6 bases and J gave up 3 bases, with 11 bases separating them. Germline values: CDR1 WNHNN, CDR2 SYGVQD (reference sequence). The CDR3 spans 13 residues. CDR3 DNA: TGCGCCAGCAGACAGGGTCCGGACACTGAAGCTTTCTTT. It yields the protein CASRQGPDTEAFF.

The sample holds many counts of this clone. J is TRBJ1-1 and V is TRBV29-1; D is uncertain. The CDR3 extends over 13 amino acids. CDR1 is SQVTM, CDR2 ANQGSEA, per germline. Trimming took off 5 bases at V and 1 base at J, with 11 bases between the two ends. The CDR3 spells CSVREGTNTEAFF. In DNA, the CDR3 is TGCAGCGTTCGGGAGGGTACGAACACTGAAGCTTTCTTT. The complete variable domain, with remaining parts taken from reference TRBV29-1 and TRBJ1-1, reads SAVISQKPSRDICQRGTSLTIQCQVDSQVTMMFWYRQQPGQSLTLIATANQGSEATYESGFVIDKFPISRPNLTFSTLTVSNMSPEDSSIYLCSVREGTNTEAFFGQGTRLTVV.

This clone was detected ten times or more. J is TRBJ2-5 and V is TRBV4-2; the match to TRBD2 covers 7 bases. The CDR3 consists of 17 residues. J lost 1 base, V lost 0 bases, and 8 bases had no gene match. Germline CDR1 LGHNA, CDR2 YNFKEQ. For the CDR3, the DNA is TGTGCCAGCAGCCAAGAAGGTCCTAGCGGACTCCAAGAGACCCAGTACTTC. Its translation is CASSQEGPSGLQETQYF.

As to this clone: A much larger clone sits a single nucleotide away, making a read error possible. This sequence joins TRBV3-1 and TRBJ2-1; D gene ambiguous. The CDR3 extends over 18 amino acids. The ends were cut back, 0 bases at V and 8 bases at J, with 23 bases in the middle. CDR1 is LGHDT and CDR2 is YNNKEL in the germline V gene (reference sequence). Here the CDR3 reads CASSQDHLTYRPDDEQFF. The CDR3 DNA is TGTGCCAGCAGCCAAGATCATCTGACTTACCGCCCTGACGATGAGCAGTTCTTC.

The V and J genes are TRBV19 and TRBJ1-2, with TRBD1 as a possible D gene (6 bases). Germline CDR1 is LNHDA and CDR2 is SQIVND (reference sequence). Trimming shortened V by 7 bases and J by 10 bases, and 19 bases separated the two germline ends. The CDR3 is made up of 13 amino acids. DNA of the CDR3: TGTGCCAGTAATGGACAGCTCTCTGGCGTCTACACCTTC. Protein: CASNGQLSGVYTF.

This clone is categorized as medium-sized. The CDR3 here is CASSYSRTVYYEQYF. The CDR3 DNA reads as TGTGCCAGCAGTTACTCGAGGACAGTTTACTACGAGCAGTACTTC. V usage is TRBV6-5 and J usage is TRBJ2-7; TRBD1 might be the D (6 bases). The length of the CDR3 is 15 residues. Trimming stripped 0 bases from V and 3 bases from J, with 12 bases between. CDR1 and CDR2 from the germline V gene are MNHEY and SVGAGI.

This clone was seen at least ten times. This chain connects TRBV18 to TRBJ1-5, with a weak D call TRBD1 (5 bases). Trimming pared 3 bases from V and 3 bases from J, leaving 15 bases between. The CDR3 loop spans 16 amino acids. Germline assignment: CDR1 KGHSH and CDR2 LQKENI. CDR3 residues: CASSPQGGGNNQPQHF. The CDR3 DNA follows: TGTGCCAGCTCACCCCAGGGTGGGGGGAACAATCAGCCCCAGCATTTT.

This clone was seen at least ten times. This may stem from a read error, because a much larger clone lies one nucleotide away. The chain couples TRBV19 to TRBJ1-6, with D possibly TRBD1 on 5 matching bases. The V end was cut by 6 bases, the J end by 7 bases, with 13 bases between. CDR3 length equals 14 residues. Germline CDR1 reads LNHDA; CDR2 reads SQIVND (reference sequence). CDR3 sequence (DNA): TGTGCCAGTAGCTGGGGGGTTGAGAATTCACCCCTCCACTTT. Its protein is CASSWGVENSPLHF.

The chain employs TRBV20-1 and TRBJ1-1; D perhaps matches TRBD1 (6 bases). The CDR3 is 13 residues long. Trimming pared 3 bases from V and 3 bases from J, leaving 11 bases between. The germline V gene encodes CDR1 DFQATT and CDR2 SNEGSKA (reference sequence). This CDR3 is CSASRGADTEAFF. CDR3 sequence (DNA): TGCAGTGCTAGTAGGGGGGCTGACACTGAAGCTTTCTTT.

This clone was counted once. This sequence may be a read error, since a much larger clone differs from it by one base. Other DNA sequences within the sample encode an identical CDR3. This chain links TRBV20-1 with TRBJ2-3; maybe TRBD2 (6 bases). Germline CDR1 and CDR2: DFQATT and SNEGSKA (reference sequence). The CDR3 has 13 amino acids. CDR3 residues: CSAIAVGTDTQYF. Here the CDR3 DNA reads TGCAGTGCGATAGCGGTTGGCACAGATACTCAGTATTTT.

Turning to this clone: Other nucleotide sequences from this sample produce the same CDR3. The chain combines TRBV7-2 with TRBJ2-1; the match to TRBD2 covers 11 bases. Trimming cost V 5 bases and J 7 bases; bases outside gene matches: 7. The germline V gene encodes CDR1 SGHTA and CDR2 FQGNSA. The CDR3 runs to 15 residues. As DNA, the CDR3 is TGTGCCAGCAGCGTAACTAGCGGGGGCCGAAATGAGCAGTTCTTC. This translates into CASSVTSGGRNEQFF.

The chain combines TRBV27 with TRBJ2-7; the match to TRBD1 covers 8 bases. This CDR3 contains 16 residues. V shed 2 bases and J 4 bases; nucleotides not matched to a gene: 10. Germline loops: CDR1 MNHEY, CDR2 SMNVEV (reference sequence). The CDR3 sequence: CASSLSPGQVSYEQYF. Written as DNA, the CDR3 is TGTGCCAGCAGTTTAAGCCCGGGACAGGTTAGTTACGAGCAGTACTTC.